These 25 T cell receptor beta chains were all obtained from the same sample, sequenced in a study of cytomegalovirus exposure and HLA in healthy donors. Primers for the PCR totalled 60 Vbeta and 13 Jbeta. Some clones are missing from TCRdb's copy, which holds only in-frame ones; the method was immunoSEQ multiplex PCR. The sample shows 110,000 or so clones, about 81% of them seen only once. Sequences were obtained from PBMCs. The source is a man between 25 and 39 years old in good health and CMV-seronegative.

CDR3 DNA sequence: TGCGCCAGCAGCGCGACGGCTAGCGGGAGTGGGGAGACCCAGTACTTC. As protein: CASSATASGSGETQYF. The chain employs TRBV5-1 and TRBJ2-5; the match to TRBD2 covers 10 bases. CDR3 length: 16 amino acids. Germline trimming cut 4 bases from V and 5 bases from J; bases unmatched to any gene: 11. Germline CDR1 reads SGHRS; CDR2 reads YFSETQ.

V usage is TRBV7-2 and J usage is TRBJ2-2; tentatively, D is TRBD2 (6 bases). The CDR3 sequence is 16 residues long. Trimming removed 5 bases at V and 0 bases at J, with 13 bases between. Looked up from germline, CDR1 is SGHTA and CDR2 is FQGNSA. The CDR3, as DNA: TGTGCCAGCAGCCTTTCGGACTATGCGAACACCGGGGAGCTGTTTTTT. Protein: CASSLSDYANTGELFF. The full variable domain, completed using reference TRBV7-2 and TRBJ2-2, is GAGVSQSPSNKVTEKGKDVELRCDPISGHTALYWYRQSLGQGLEFLIYFQGNSAPDKSGLPSDRFSAERTGGSVSTLTIQRTQQEDSAVYLCASSLSDYANTGELFFGEGSRLTVL.

This chain joins TRBV7-9 and TRBJ2-5; TRBD2 might be the D (5 bases). Germline CDR1 reads SEHNR; CDR2 reads FQNEAQ (reference sequence). V was clipped by 0 bases and J by 5 bases, with 10 bases between them. The CDR3 extends over 14 amino acids. The CDR3 protein is CASSLAPPGETQYF. The CDR3 DNA reads TGTGCCAGCAGCTTAGCACCCCCGGGGGAGACCCAGTACTTC.

This clone was seen just once. The chain carries TRBV6-5 and TRBJ2-5, with TRBD1 matching over 9 bases. The CDR3 is 15 amino acids. V was pared by 4 bases and J by 5 bases, with 8 bases of the junction left unmatched. In germline, CDR1 is MNHEY, CDR2 SVGAGI. CDR3 nucleotide sequence: TGTGCCAGCAGTTCTTCCACAGGGGGCTGGGAGACCCAGTACTTC. Translated: CASSSSTGGWETQYF.

The chain has TRBV27 and TRBJ2-3; 10 nucleotides agree with TRBD1. The CDR3 contains 16 residues. With 6 bases clipped from V and 0 bases from J, the junction kept 6 bases outside the gene matches. The germline CDR1 and CDR2 sequences are MNHEY and SMNVEV (reference sequence). CDR3 sequence (DNA): TGTGCCAGCAGCAAACGACAGGGGGCGAGCACAGATACGCAGTATTTT. Its translation is CASSKRQGASTDTQYF.

The V and J genes are TRBV6-6 and TRBJ1-2, with D hard to call. The CDR3 covers 14 residues. Per the germline V gene, CDR1 is MNHNY and CDR2 is SVGAGI (reference sequence). V was trimmed by 2 bases and J by 3 bases, leaving 10 bases between them. The DNA for the CDR3 is TGTGCCAGCAGTTACGCGGGAAAAGACTATGGCTACACCTTC. It encodes CASSYAGKDYGYTF.

V and J are TRBV11-2 and TRBJ2-5, with TRBD2 identical over 10 bases. J gave up 5 bases and V 1 base, and 10 bases lay outside the gene matches. CDR3 size: 17 residues. Germline CDR1 reads SGHAT; CDR2 reads FQNNGV. In nucleotides, the CDR3 is TGTGCCAGCAGCTTAGTCCCAGCGGGGGGGCCTGGGGAGACCCAGTACTTC. Translating it yields CASSLVPAGGPGETQYF.

The chain recombines TRBV5-1 with TRBJ1-1; maybe TRBD1 (6 bases). The CDR3 runs 13 residues. The germline V gene encodes CDR1 SGHRS and CDR2 YFSETQ. V lost 4 bases and J lost 7, with 14 bases in between. This CDR3 reads CASSVVGGDEAFF. The CDR3 DNA reads as TGCGCCAGCAGCGTGGTAGGGGGGGATGAAGCTTTCTTT.

The rearrangement joins TRBV5-1 to TRBJ1-1; D is perhaps TRBD1 (6 bases). Trimming removed 6 bases from V and 1 base from J, with 13 bases in between. Germline-derived CDR1 and CDR2 are SGHRS and YFSETQ. This CDR3 has 14 residues. CDR3: CASNQQGRNTEAFF. The CDR3 nucleotides are TGCGCCAGCAACCAACAGGGACGGAACACTGAAGCTTTCTTT.

The V gene is TRBV5-6, the J gene TRBJ1-2; 7 bases match TRBD1. From germline, CDR1 is SGHDT and CDR2 YYEEEE. The trim removed 1 base at V and 6 bases at J, leaving 3 bases unmatched. There are 13 residues in the CDR3. In DNA form, the CDR3 reads TGTGCCAGCAGCTTGAGGGGGCAGGATGGCTACACCTTC. It translates to CASSLRGQDGYTF.

The chain is built from TRBV6-1 and TRBJ1-1, with D hard to call. Deletions cut 2 bases from V and 5 bases from J, with 6 bases between. Germline CDR1 is MNHNS and CDR2 is SASEGT. This CDR3 comprises 12 residues. The CDR3 DNA reads TGTGCCAGCAGTGAACAACGGACTGAAGCTTTCTTT. Protein sequence: CASSEQRTEAFF.

V usage is TRBV9 and J usage is TRBJ1-4; TRBD1 aligns across 11 bases. Germline CDR1 and CDR2: SGDLS and YYNGEE. The CDR3 has 14 amino acids. With V trimmed by 2 bases and J by 7 bases, 1 base remained unmatched. CDR3 DNA: TGTGCCAGCAGCGTCGGGACAGGGGGTGAAAAACTGTTTTTT. It codes for CASSVGTGGEKLFF.

The V gene is TRBV10-3, the J gene TRBJ1-1, with D possibly matching TRBD1 (6 bases). V lost 8 bases to trimming and J lost 2 bases, with 15 bases between them. The CDR3 is 14 residues long. Germline V gene lookup returns CDR1 ENHRY and CDR2 SYGVKD. The CDR3 coding sequence is TGTGCCATCGGTCCTGGGGGCCCAAACACTGAAGCTTTCTTT. Translated: CAIGPGGPNTEAFF.

This clone was recorded a few times. This chain joins TRBV18 and TRBJ2-6; tentatively, D is TRBD1 (6 bases). CDR3 length: 19 amino acids. CDR1 is KGHSH, CDR2 LQKENI, per germline. The V gene lost 2 bases and the J gene lost 0 bases, with 17 bases spanning the gap. CDR3 amino acids: CASSPRLTGSGSGANVLTF. The CDR3 region has the DNA TGTGCCAGCTCACCAAGGCTAACAGGGTCCGGCTCTGGGGCCAACGTCCTGACTTTC.

The V call is TRBV7-8, the J call TRBJ1-5; D gene ambiguous. This CDR3 has 13 residues. Germline loops: CDR1 SGHVS, CDR2 FQNEAQ. V was shortened by 1 base and J by 6 bases, with 7 bases between the two germline ends. The CDR3 reads CASSLGGGQPQHF. CDR3 nucleotide sequence: TGTGCCAGCAGCTTAGGAGGCGGTCAGCCCCAGCATTTT.

The genes are TRBV9 and TRBJ1-3; D gene ambiguous. Trimming took 0 bases from V and 0 from J, leaving 10 bases between them. This CDR3 spans 16 amino acids. Germline lookup yields CDR1 SGDLS and CDR2 YYNGEE. The CDR3 protein is CASSVGSPLSGNTIYF. CDR3 DNA: TGTGCCAGCAGCGTAGGTAGTCCTCTCTCTGGAAACACCATATATTTT.

The J gene is TRBJ2-7, the V gene TRBV10-2; 12 bases match TRBD2. Germline V gives CDR1 WSHSY, CDR2 SAAADI. J gave up 4 bases and V 3 bases, and 4 bases lay outside the gene matches. The CDR3 contains 15 residues. CDR3 sequence reads: CASSDGLAGGYEQYF. In DNA, the CDR3 is TGCGCCAGCAGTGACGGGCTAGCGGGAGGGTACGAGCAGTACTTC.

The chain uses TRBV6-6 and TRBJ2-7; TRBD1 aligns across 9 bases. The trim removed 8 bases at V and 3 bases at J, leaving 11 bases unmatched. Germline V gene data show CDR1 as MNHNY and CDR2 as SVGAGI (reference sequence). The CDR3 spans 15 residues. The CDR3: CASLAGTGNYYEQYF. CDR3 nucleotides: TGTGCCAGCCTTGCGGGGACAGGGAACTACTACGAGCAGTACTTC.

The rearrangement joins TRBV30 to TRBJ2-2, with D perhaps TRBD1 (7 bases). The germline V gene has CDR1 GTSNPN and CDR2 SVGIG (reference sequence). This CDR3 is 16 amino acids long. Trimming removed 3 bases from V and 3 bases from J, with 17 bases in between. CDR3 region: CAWSPDRERDTGELFF. The CDR3 nucleotides are TGTGCCTGGAGCCCCGACAGGGAGCGGGACACCGGGGAGCTGTTTTTT.

This clone was seen only a few times. J is TRBJ1-1 and V is TRBV18; D remains unclear. The V end was cut by 4 bases, the J end by 6 bases, with 15 bases between. CDR3 length equals 14 residues. CDR1 KGHSH and CDR2 LQKENI come from the germline V gene. The CDR3 nucleotides are TGTGCCAGCTCACTGTCGCGAGGGAGCCCTGAAGCTTTCTTT. Protein sequence: CASSLSRGSPEAFF.

The V and J genes are TRBV4-1 and TRBJ2-2; 16 bases map to TRBD2. This CDR3 contains 17 residues. V lost 4 bases and J lost 6; bases outside the gene matches: 5. Germline values: CDR1 MGHRA, CDR2 YSYEKL. The CDR3 spells CASSLGTSGGAAGELFF. CDR3 DNA: TGCGCCAGCAGCCTCGGGACTAGCGGGGGGGCGGCCGGGGAGCTGTTTTTT.

This chain connects TRBV27 to TRBJ2-5, with 7 bases that match TRBD1. Germline CDR1 is MNHEY and CDR2 is SMNVEV (reference sequence). The CDR3 totals 12 residues. V dropped 5 bases and J dropped 5; count of bases not matched to a gene: 2. The CDR3, as DNA: TGTGCCAGCAGTGGCAGGGGGGAGACCCAGTACTTC. Its translation is CASSGRGETQYF.

This chain connects TRBV29-1 to TRBJ2-3, with TRBD1 matching 7 bases. J lost 4 bases, V lost 4 bases, and 2 bases had no gene match. The CDR3 runs to 12 residues. Per the germline V gene, CDR1 is SQVTM and CDR2 is ANQGSEA. In nucleotides, the CDR3 is TGCAGCGTTGGAGACAGGGCAGATACGCAGTATTTT. This gives the protein CSVGDRADTQYF.

This chain links TRBV5-1 with TRBJ2-5, with 12 bases aligning to TRBD1. V dropped 0 bases and J dropped 4; count of bases not matched to a gene: 4. This CDR3 has 16 amino acids. CDR1 and CDR2 (germline): SGHRS, YFSETQ. The CDR3: CASSLDGTGGGETQYF. The CDR3 coding sequence is TGCGCCAGCAGCTTGGATGGGACAGGGGGCGGAGAGACCCAGTACTTC.

Turning to this clone: One end of the junction does not line up with germline, which may come from a read error. Here the CDR3 reads CSSSLDNREKLFF. CDR3 in DNA: TGTTCCAGCAGCTTAGATAACAGGGAAAAACTGTTTTTT. The V and J genes are TRBV7-9 and TRBJ1-4, with D perhaps matching TRBD1 (5 bases). The CDR3 loop spans 13 amino acids. Germline V gene lookup returns CDR1 SEHNR and CDR2 FQNEAQ (reference sequence).